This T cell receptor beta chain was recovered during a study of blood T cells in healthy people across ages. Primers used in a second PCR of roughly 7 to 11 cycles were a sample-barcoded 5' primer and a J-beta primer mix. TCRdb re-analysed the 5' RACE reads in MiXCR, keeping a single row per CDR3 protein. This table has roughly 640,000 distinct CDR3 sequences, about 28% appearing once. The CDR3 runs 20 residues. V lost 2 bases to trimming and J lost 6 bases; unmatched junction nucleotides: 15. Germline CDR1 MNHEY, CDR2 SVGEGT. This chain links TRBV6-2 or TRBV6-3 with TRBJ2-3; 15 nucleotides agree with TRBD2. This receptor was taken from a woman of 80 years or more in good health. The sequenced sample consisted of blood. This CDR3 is CASSYRRTSGGASLKDTQYF. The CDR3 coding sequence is TGTGCCAGCAGTTACAGAAGGACTAGCGGGGGGGCCTCTTTAAAGGATACGCAGTATTTT.